The 27 T cell receptor beta chains below were found in one sample sequenced in a study of blood T cell repertoires in COVID-19. Clones were sequenced by immunoSEQ multiplex PCR, and TCRdb holds only the in-frame ones, with some missing. The sample carries around 40,000 clones, around 87% recorded once. Sample: peripheral blood. These receptors were obtained from a man aged 50 or older with active or convalescent COVID-19.

This rearrangement joins TRBV28 to TRBJ2-1; 11 nucleotides agree with TRBD2. The V gene's germline CDR1 is MDHEN and CDR2 SYDVKM. This CDR3 region has 18 residues. Trimming at V came to 7 bases and at J to 8 bases, leaving 19 bases not matched to a gene. CDR3 in amino acids: CASISPGLAGGRGDEQFF. CDR3 in DNA: TGTGCCAGCATCTCTCCGGGGCTAGCGGGAGGCCGAGGCGATGAGCAGTTCTTC.

Written as DNA, the CDR3 is TGCAGTGCTAGTTTTCCGGGGTTCAACAATCAGCCCCAGCATTTT. It translates to CSASFPGFNNQPQHF. J is TRBJ1-5 and V is TRBV20-1; D uncertain. This CDR3 is 15 amino acids long. With 3 bases removed from V and 3 bases from J, the gap between germline ends came to 15 bases. Germline lookup yields CDR1 DFQATT and CDR2 SNEGSKA (reference sequence).

The rearrangement joins TRBV20-1 to TRBJ1-3; D is unresolved. Germline V lookup: CDR1 DFQATT, CDR2 SNEGSKA (reference sequence). V was clipped by 2 bases and J by 13 bases, with 12 bases between them. This CDR3 spans 11 amino acids. The CDR3, as DNA: TGCAGTGCTAGATCAACGAGTCCAATATATTTT. This gives the protein CSARSTSPIYF.

This clone has a handful of counts. The chain links TRBV15 to TRBJ2-1; possible D gene TRBD1, 5 bases. Per the germline V gene, CDR1 is LNHNV and CDR2 is YYDKDF (reference sequence). The CDR3 is made up of 15 amino acids. Trimming took 0 bases from V and 7 from J, leaving 13 bases between them. The CDR3 region is CATSRDVQGGNEQFF. CDR3 in DNA: TGTGCCACCAGCAGAGATGTTCAGGGCGGTAATGAGCAGTTCTTC.

The V gene is TRBV2, the J gene TRBJ2-1, with 9 nucleotides matching TRBD2. Trimming at V came to 1 base and at J to 2 bases, leaving 0 bases not matched to a gene. The V gene's germline CDR1 is SNHLY and CDR2 FYNNEI. This CDR3 spans 15 amino acids. The CDR3 spells CASSEGLAAYNEQFF. The CDR3, as DNA: TGTGCCAGCAGTGAAGGACTAGCGGCCTACAATGAGCAGTTCTTC.

The rearrangement links TRBV5-1 to TRBJ1-4; TRBD1 agrees at 8 bases. The CDR3 contains 17 residues. Per germline, CDR1 SGHRS and CDR2 YFSETQ. Germline trimming cut 4 bases from V and 5 bases from J; bases unmatched to any gene: 13. The CDR3 DNA is TGCGCCAGCAGCCTACAATCCCGCAGGGGGCACAATGAAAAACTGTTTTTT. Protein: CASSLQSRRGHNEKLFF.

The chain links TRBV28 to TRBJ1-4; 8 positions match TRBD1. CDR1 and CDR2 from the germline V gene are MDHEN and SYDVKM. The CDR3 has 12 residues. V gave up 9 bases and J gave up 8 bases; unmatched junction bases: 5. CDR3 protein: CASTGGREKLFF. The CDR3 nucleotides read TGTGCCAGTACAGGGGGACGAGAAAAACTGTTTTTT. The whole variable domain, filled in from reference TRBV28 and TRBJ1-4, reads DVKVTQSSRYLVKRTGEKVFLECVQDMDHENMFWYRQDPGLGLRLIYFSYDVKMKEKGDIPEGYSVSREKKERFSLILESASTNQTSMYLCASTGGREKLFFGSGTQLSVL.

The chain recombines TRBV7-2 with TRBJ1-1; D is uncertain. Germline V lookup: CDR1 SGHTA, CDR2 FQGNSA. The V gene lost 3 bases and the J gene lost 1 base, with 6 bases spanning the gap. The length of the CDR3 is 13 residues. DNA for the CDR3: TGTGCCAGCAGCTTTGGGCCGAACACTGAAGCTTTCTTT. Translating it yields CASSFGPNTEAFF.

The rearrangement uses TRBV28 and TRBJ2-1, with D possibly being TRBD2 (6 bases). Germline V gives CDR1 MDHEN, CDR2 SYDVKM. This CDR3 contains 12 residues. Trimming left V 7 bases short and J 8 bases short, with 12 bases between. Here the CDR3 DNA reads TGTGCCAGCAACTCACTAGCTCATGAGCAGTTCTTC. It encodes CASNSLAHEQFF.

This chain uses TRBV30 with TRBJ2-4; 8 bases are a match to TRBD1. The CDR3 spans 12 residues. The germline CDR1 and CDR2 sequences are GTSNPN and SVGIG (reference sequence). J lost 5 bases, V lost 5 bases, and 2 bases had no gene match. DNA for the CDR3: TGTGCCTGGGGACAGGGTCAAAACATTCAGTACTTC. Protein: CAWGQGQNIQYF.

The V and J genes are TRBV10-3 and TRBJ1-1; D gene unclear. This CDR3 is built from 12 residues. Germline assignment: CDR1 ENHRY and CDR2 SYGVKD. The V end was cut by 3 bases, the J end by 4 bases, with 6 bases between. The CDR3 DNA follows: TGTGCCATCAGTGACCCCCTCACTGAAGCTTTCTTT. This sequence encodes CAISDPLTEAFF.

The CDR3 region has the DNA TGTGCCAGCAAAGCGGGAGGGGATAGTGAGCAGTTCTTC. Its translation is CASKAGGDSEQFF. The chain has TRBV11-1 and TRBJ2-1; TRBD2 matches at 10 bases. This CDR3 comprises 13 residues. Per the germline V gene, CDR1 is SGHAT and CDR2 is FQDESV (reference sequence). J gave up 9 bases and V 7 bases, and 6 bases lay outside the gene matches.

The chain carries TRBV3-1 (or the pseudogene TRBV3-2) and TRBJ2-7; TRBD2 matches at 10 bases. Trimming took 0 bases from V and 0 from J; bases not matched to a gene: 2. The CDR3 is 16 residues long. Germline V gene data show CDR1 as LGHDT and CDR2 as YNNKEL (reference sequence). The CDR3 is CASSQDVAGGSYEQYF. CDR3 in DNA: TGTGCCAGCAGCCAAGATGTAGCGGGAGGCTCCTACGAGCAGTACTTC.

The rearrangement links TRBV7-3 to TRBJ2-5; TRBD2 agrees at 9 bases. There are 16 residues in the CDR3. J lost 7 bases, V lost 5 bases, and 14 bases had no gene match. Germline loops: CDR1 SGHTA, CDR2 FQGTGA. The CDR3 here is CASSPQVAGAAGTQYF. The CDR3 DNA is TGTGCCAGCAGCCCCCAGGTAGCGGGGGCCGCGGGGACCCAGTACTTC.

The rearrangement joins TRBV6-6 to TRBJ1-1; TRBD1 matches at 7 bases. The trim removed 2 bases at V and 7 bases at J, leaving 4 bases unmatched. Germline lookup yields CDR1 MNHNY and CDR2 SVGAGI (reference sequence). The CDR3 covers 13 residues. The CDR3 protein is CASSYEGASEAFF. CDR3 coding DNA: TGTGCCAGCAGTTACGAGGGGGCGAGTGAAGCTTTCTTT.

The chain is built from TRBV7-9 and TRBJ1-1; perhaps TRBD1 as D (5 bases). The CDR3 covers 15 residues. The germline V and J ends were trimmed by 3 bases and 0 bases, with 11 bases remaining between them. Germline V gives CDR1 SEHNR, CDR2 FQNEAQ (reference sequence). In DNA form, the CDR3 reads TGTGCCAGCAGCTTGTCGGGACTCATGAACACTGAAGCTTTCTTT. This encodes CASSLSGLMNTEAFF. The full variable domain, rest sourced from reference TRBV7-9 and TRBJ1-1, is DTGVSQNPRHKITKRGQNVTFRCDPISEHNRLYWYRQTLGQGPEFLTYFQNEAQLEKSRLLSDRFSAERPKGSFSTLEIQRTEQGDSAMYLCASSLSGLMNTEAFFGQGTRLTVV.

This clone was counted between two and nine times. The chain has TRBV7-9 and TRBJ1-2; weak D call: TRBD1 (5 bases). CDR3 length: 13 amino acids. The V end lost 1 base, the J end lost 7 bases, and 10 bases lay between the germline ends. Germline V lookup: CDR1 SEHNR, CDR2 FQNEAQ (reference sequence). Written as DNA, the CDR3 is TGTGCCAGCAGCTTAGATCCCAGGGCTGGCTACACCTTC. Its protein is CASSLDPRAGYTF.

This chain uses TRBV5-1 with TRBJ1-2, with TRBD1 identical over 7 bases. Germline loops: CDR1 SGHRS, CDR2 YFSETQ. V was pared by 0 bases and J by 6 bases, with 2 bases of the junction left unmatched. This CDR3 has 13 residues. The CDR3 DNA reads TGCGCCAGCAGCTTGGGGACAGGCGATGGCTACACCTTC. Translated: CASSLGTGDGYTF.

The chain has TRBV6-2 or TRBV6-3 and TRBJ1-1, with D unresolved. There are 13 residues in the CDR3. V gave up 1 base and J gave up 1 base, with 4 bases separating them. Germline V CDR1 and CDR2: MNHEY, SVGEGT. The CDR3, as DNA: TGTGCCAGCAGTTACTTGCGGAACACTGAAGCTTTCTTT. This translates into CASSYLRNTEAFF.

The V and J genes are TRBV5-1 and TRBJ2-1; TRBD1 matches 10 bases. V gave up 6 bases and J gave up 5 bases; unmatched junction bases: 5. The CDR3 consists of 14 residues. Germline CDR1 reads SGHRS; CDR2 reads YFSETQ. Written as DNA, the CDR3 is TGCGCCAGCACATCCGGGACAGGGGACAATGAGCAGTTCTTC. Protein: CASTSGTGDNEQFF.

The chain employs TRBV14 and TRBJ2-2, with 9 nucleotides matching TRBD1. The V segment lost 2 bases and the J segment 7 bases; nucleotides outside the gene matches: 8. The germline V gene encodes CDR1 SGHDN and CDR2 FVKESK. The CDR3 is made up of 16 amino acids. The CDR3 reads CASSQPLTGGFGELFF. The CDR3 DNA is TGTGCCAGCAGCCAACCGCTGACAGGGGGTTTCGGGGAGCTGTTTTTT.

This clone was counted a single time. CDR3 bases: TGTGCCAGCAGCCACCTGACAGTAGCCTATAACTATGGCTACACCTTC. Its protein is CASSHLTVAYNYGYTF. The chain links TRBV3-1 (or the pseudogene TRBV3-2) to TRBJ1-2; D perhaps matches TRBD1 (5 bases). Trimming shortened V by 3 bases and J by 1 base, and 15 bases separated the two germline ends. Germline V gives CDR1 LGHDT, CDR2 YNNKEL (reference sequence). The CDR3 is 16 amino acids.

As DNA, the CDR3 is TGCGCCAGCAGCAAGGGACAGATCGATACGCAGTATTTT. It encodes CASSKGQIDTQYF. V usage is TRBV5-1 and J usage is TRBJ2-3; 7 positions match TRBD1. V gave up 4 bases and J gave up 6 bases; unmatched junction bases: 5. CDR1 and CDR2 from the germline V gene are SGHRS and YFSETQ. The CDR3 is 13 residues long.

The rearrangement uses TRBV6-2 or TRBV6-3 and TRBJ2-7; 12 positions agree with TRBD2. The CDR3 runs 17 residues. V gave up 4 bases and J gave up 0 bases; unmatched junction bases: 7. Germline V gene sequence: CDR1 MNHEY, CDR2 SVGEGT. CDR3 nucleotide sequence: TGTGCCAGCAGTTTCCGGACTAGCGGGGTCAGCTCCTACGAGCAGTACTTC. Residues: CASSFRTSGVSSYEQYF.

The V call is TRBV19, the J call TRBJ2-1; 7 nucleotides agree with TRBD1. Germline V gives CDR1 LNHDA, CDR2 SQIVND (reference sequence). V was pared by 1 base and J by 1 base, with 4 bases of the junction left unmatched. The CDR3 spans 16 residues. CDR3 DNA: TGTGCCAGTAGTATAGGTCAGGGGGATTCCTACAATGAGCAGTTCTTC. It encodes CASSIGQGDSYNEQFF.

This clone is a singleton in its sample. The CDR3 sequence: CASSSPVSGNYNEQFF. CDR3 nucleotides: TGTGCCAGCAGTTCCCCGGTTAGCGGGAACTACAATGAGCAGTTCTTC. The V gene is TRBV28, the J gene TRBJ2-1, with 8 nucleotides matching TRBD2. This CDR3 region has 16 residues. Germline CDR1 reads MDHEN; CDR2 reads SYDVKM. J lost 3 bases, V lost 4 bases, and 8 bases had no gene match.

The DNA of the CDR3 is TGTGCCAGCAGCCAAGCGGCTGAAGCTTTCTTT. Translation gives CASSQAAEAFF. The chain combines TRBV14 with TRBJ1-1; D not certain. CDR1 is SGHDN and CDR2 is FVKESK in the germline V gene. The CDR3 covers 11 residues. Between the trimmed V and J ends, which lost 1 base and 6 bases, there was a span of 3 bases.